Presented here are 8 T cell receptor beta chains from one specimen sequenced in a study of technical replicates of blood from a few donors. This table comes from immunoSEQ multiplex PCR, and its TCRdb copy is limited to in-frame clones, with some not included. The sample lists nearly 95,000 clones; around 96% were seen once. The sequenced sample was T cells isolated from PBMCs. The source is a human donor in good health.

The chain combines TRBV15 with TRBJ2-1; D is possibly TRBD1 (5 bases). Germline CDR1 reads LNHNV; CDR2 reads YYDKDF (reference sequence). The CDR3 consists of 12 residues. V lost 7 bases and J lost 7, with 11 bases in between. The CDR3 DNA sequence: TGTGCCACCAAAAACTCAGGGAATGAGCAGTTCTTC. It yields the protein CATKNSGNEQFF. Using reference TRBV15 and TRBJ2-1 for the parts outside the CDR3, the full variable domain is DAMVIQNPRYQVTQFGKPVTLSCSQTLNHNVMYWYQQKSSQAPKLLFHYYDKDFNNEADTPDNFQSRRPNTSFCFLDIRSPGLGDTAMYLCATKNSGNEQFFGPGTRLTVL.

This clone was detected once. The chain has TRBV19 and TRBJ2-3, with TRBD2 identical over 9 bases. With V trimmed by 5 bases and J by 2 bases, 5 bases remained unmatched. The CDR3 totals 15 residues. Germline assignment: CDR1 LNHDA and CDR2 SQIVND (reference sequence). The CDR3, as DNA: TGTGCCAGTAGTCATCTAGCGGGGATCACAGATACGCAGTATTTT. Translating it yields CASSHLAGITDTQYF.

This chain uses TRBV27 with TRBJ2-7, with D unresolved. The CDR3 length is 14 residues. Germline V gene sequence: CDR1 MNHEY, CDR2 SMNVEV (reference sequence). V was trimmed by 2 bases and J by 2 bases, leaving 10 bases between them. CDR3 loop: CASSLAAFAYEQYF. The DNA for the CDR3 is TGTGCCAGCAGTTTAGCGGCCTTCGCCTACGAGCAGTACTTC.

This chain links TRBV29-1 with TRBJ1-2; 10 bases map to TRBD1. The CDR3 is 16 residues long. V was pared by 4 bases and J by 4 bases, with 12 bases of the junction left unmatched. Germline assignment: CDR1 SQVTM and CDR2 ANQGSEA. As DNA, the CDR3 is TGCAGCGTTGGGGTAGGACAGGGGGAGTCTACCTATGGCTACACCTTC. This sequence encodes CSVGVGQGESTYGYTF.

V gene TRBV28 combines with J gene TRBJ2-3; D gene ambiguous. Per germline, CDR1 MDHEN and CDR2 SYDVKM. This CDR3 contains 12 residues. The ends were cut back, 4 bases at V and 6 bases at J, with 8 bases in the middle. CDR3 protein: CASSSVGDTQYF. In nucleotides, the CDR3 is TGTGCCAGCAGTTCCGTCGGGGATACGCAGTATTTT.

The gene calls are TRBV12-5 and TRBJ2-1, with D maybe TRBD2 (5 bases). Trimming removed 5 bases at V and 3 bases at J, with 11 bases between. The CDR3 has 14 amino acids. The germline CDR1 and CDR2 sequences are LGHNT and FRNRAP. CDR3 protein: CASGPRLSYNEQFF. The CDR3 region has the DNA TGTGCTAGTGGTCCCCGACTAAGCTACAATGAGCAGTTCTTC.

The CDR3 is CASSISRGDTIYF. Written as DNA, the CDR3 is TGTGCCAGTAGTATATCCAGGGGGGACACCATATATTTT. V gene TRBV19 combines with J gene TRBJ1-3; the match to TRBD1 covers 7 bases. After removal of 2 bases from V and 8 bases from J, the junction contained 3 bases not matched to a gene. The CDR3 totals 13 residues. CDR1 and CDR2 (germline): LNHDA, SQIVND (reference sequence).

This chain joins TRBV13 and TRBJ2-7; TRBD2 agrees at 11 bases. The CDR3 length is 16 residues. The germline V gene has CDR1 PRHDT and CDR2 FYEKMQ (reference sequence). After removal of 5 bases from V and 1 base from J, the junction contained 7 bases not matched to a gene. This CDR3 reads CASSLIAGGPSYEQYF. The CDR3 DNA is TGTGCCAGCAGCCTCATAGCGGGAGGGCCTTCCTACGAGCAGTACTTC.